These T cell receptor beta chains were read from a single sample in a study of shared clonotypes between healthy human individuals. Using immunoSEQ multiplex PCR, the repertoire was profiled, and TCRdb retains in-frame clones only, with some absent. The data hold some 2 million clones, with approximately 95% observed a single time. Sequences were obtained from naive CD8+ T cells sorted from blood. These receptors were obtained from a man younger than 30 in good health. Each CDR3 is given with its conserved first and last residue.

cdr3_aa,j_call,v_call
CASSPAAGEESYEQYF,TRBJ2-7,TRBV27
CASSSRLAGGYEQYF,TRBJ2-7,TRBV28
CASSQVRDPYTEAFF,TRBJ1-1,TRBV4-1
CASTFKEGDEAFF,TRBJ1-1,TRBV5-6
CASSPAGNTEAFF,TRBJ1-1,TRBV5-1
CASTYAGGASPQHF,TRBJ1-5,TRBV6-6
CASSLVGWQAFF,TRBJ1-1,TRBV5-5
CASSKEAACDEKLFF,TRBJ1-4,TRBV21-1
CASSSGGRLADTQYF,TRBJ2-3,TRBV7-9
CASSPFSGGMNSPLHF,TRBJ1-6,TRBV27
CASSFGGGAEDTQYF,TRBJ2-3,TRBV13
CASNIRTASTDTQYF,TRBJ2-3,TRBV27
CASSPSGGSTEAFF,TRBJ1-1,TRBV9
CSARTGANSYEQYF,TRBJ2-7,TRBV29-1
CASNPGRTYNSPLHF,TRBJ1-6,TRBV11-2
CASSLDPSYNEQFF,TRBJ2-1,TRBV5-1
CASSRLAGAYETQYF,TRBJ2-5,TRBV19
CASSYSPPGNTEAFF,TRBJ1-1,TRBV6-5
CASSSGTGSTDTQYF,TRBJ2-3,TRBV28
CASRTPLGQGYEQYF,TRBJ2-7,TRBV6-5
CATSRGGNLGPSYNEQFF,TRBJ2-1,TRBV15
CATSRADGPLGNEQFF,TRBJ2-1,TRBV15
CASSAHSGTGGWIEQFF,TRBJ2-1,TRBV25-1